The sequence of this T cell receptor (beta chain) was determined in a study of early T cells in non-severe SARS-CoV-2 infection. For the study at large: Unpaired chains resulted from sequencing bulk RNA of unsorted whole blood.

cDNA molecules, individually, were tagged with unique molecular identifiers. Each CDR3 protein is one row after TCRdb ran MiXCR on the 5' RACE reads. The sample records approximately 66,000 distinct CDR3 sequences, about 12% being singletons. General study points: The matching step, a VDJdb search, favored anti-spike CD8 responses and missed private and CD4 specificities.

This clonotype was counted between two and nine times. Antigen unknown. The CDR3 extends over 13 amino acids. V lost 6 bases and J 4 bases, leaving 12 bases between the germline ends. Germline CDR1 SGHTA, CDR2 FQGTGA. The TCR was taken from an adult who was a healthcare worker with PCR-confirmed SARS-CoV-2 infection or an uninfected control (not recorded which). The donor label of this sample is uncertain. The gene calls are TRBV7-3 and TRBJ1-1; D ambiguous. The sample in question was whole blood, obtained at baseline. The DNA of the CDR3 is TGTGCCAGCAGGGAGGCAGATATCACTGAAGCTTTCTTT. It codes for CASREADITEAFF.